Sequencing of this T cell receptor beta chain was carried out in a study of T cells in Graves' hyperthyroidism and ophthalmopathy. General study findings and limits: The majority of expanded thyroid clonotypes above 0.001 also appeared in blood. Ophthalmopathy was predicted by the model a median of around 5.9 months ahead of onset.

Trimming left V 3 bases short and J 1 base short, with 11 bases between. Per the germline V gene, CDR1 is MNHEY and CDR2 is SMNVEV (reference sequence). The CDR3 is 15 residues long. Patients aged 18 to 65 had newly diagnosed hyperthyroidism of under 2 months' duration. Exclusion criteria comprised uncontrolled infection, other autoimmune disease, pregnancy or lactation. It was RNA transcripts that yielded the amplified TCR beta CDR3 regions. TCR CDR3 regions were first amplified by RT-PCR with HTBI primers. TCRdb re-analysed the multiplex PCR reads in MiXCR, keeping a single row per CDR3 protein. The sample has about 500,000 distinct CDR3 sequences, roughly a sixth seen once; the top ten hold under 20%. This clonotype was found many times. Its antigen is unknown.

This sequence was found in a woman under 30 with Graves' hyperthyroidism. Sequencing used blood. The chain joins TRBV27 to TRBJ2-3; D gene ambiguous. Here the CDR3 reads CASSFRLPRTDTQYF. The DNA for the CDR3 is TGTGCCAGCAGTTTCCGCCTTCCACGCACAGATACGCAGTATTTT.